Presented here are 19 T cell receptor beta chains from one specimen sequenced in a study of OX40 agonist ivuxolimab in advanced cancers. Only in-frame clones appear in the TCRdb table, and some are missing; sequencing was by immunoSEQ multiplex PCR. This table holds 60,000 to 95,000 clones, over 75% found once. Sequenced material: CD4+ or CD8+ T cells sorted from blood, taken in a trial of the OX40 agonist ivuxolimab. These TCRs come from an adult with an advanced solid tumor such as melanoma, head and neck, liver or kidney cancer.

This chain connects TRBV5-6 to TRBJ2-5; no firm D call. V was shortened by 4 bases and J by 2 bases, with 3 bases between the two germline ends. The length of the CDR3 is 11 residues. Germline V gene lookup returns CDR1 SGHDT and CDR2 YYEEEE. The CDR3 is CASSRQETQYF. DNA for the CDR3: TGTGCCAGCAGCCGTCAAGAGACCCAGTACTTC.

This sequence joins TRBV2 and TRBJ2-3; 7 bases agree with TRBD1. This CDR3 region has 15 residues. The J segment lost 1 base and the V segment lost 6 bases, leaving 7 bases of the junction unmatched. Germline V lookup: CDR1 SNHLY, CDR2 FYNNEI. The CDR3, as DNA: TGTGCCAGCAGCCTAACAGGGGACCGCACAGATACGCAGTATTTT. Its translation: CASSLTGDRTDTQYF.

The chain couples TRBV30 to TRBJ2-5; D is possibly TRBD2 (5 bases). Germline-derived CDR1 and CDR2 are GTSNPN and SVGIG (reference sequence). V dropped 1 base and J dropped 2 bases, with 5 bases sitting between them. The CDR3 is 12 amino acids. CDR3 residues: CAWSAGQETQYF. DNA for the CDR3: TGTGCCTGGAGTGCGGGGCAAGAGACCCAGTACTTC.

This clone was seen a handful of times. V gene TRBV11-2 combines with J gene TRBJ1-6, with a possible D match to TRBD1 (5 bases). Looked up from germline, CDR1 is SGHAT and CDR2 is FQNNGV. The CDR3 contains 13 residues. V shed 6 bases and J shed 5 bases, with 8 bases lying between them. This CDR3 reads CASRQAHNSPLHF. The CDR3 DNA reads TGTGCCAGCAGACAGGCCCATAATTCACCCCTCCACTTT.

The J gene is TRBJ2-5, the V gene TRBV7-2; tentatively, D is TRBD1 or TRBD2 (5 bases each). With 7 bases removed from V and 5 bases from J, the gap between germline ends came to 17 bases. CDR3 length: 14 amino acids. Per the germline V gene, CDR1 is SGHTA and CDR2 is FQGNSA. CDR3 loop: CASIAFGASETQYF. CDR3 coding DNA: TGTGCCAGCATCGCTTTCGGGGCTAGTGAGACCCAGTACTTC.

The chain uses TRBV5-4 and TRBJ2-3, with 7 nucleotides matching TRBD1. The CDR3 is 15 residues long. With V trimmed by 4 bases and J by 5 bases, 10 bases remained unmatched. Germline V CDR1 and CDR2: SGHNT, YYREEE (reference sequence). This chain's CDR3 is CASSPTGSTIDTQYF. CDR3 DNA sequence: TGTGCCAGCAGCCCGACAGGGAGCACAATAGATACGCAGTATTTT.

The chain couples TRBV5-1 to TRBJ1-5; D unclear. This CDR3 is 13 amino acids long. CDR1 and CDR2 from the germline V gene are SGHRS and YFSETQ. With 0 bases removed from V and 9 bases from J, the gap between germline ends came to 10 bases. The DNA for the CDR3 is TGCGCCAGCAGCTTGGCCGTGCGGGTGCCCCAGCATTTT. This gives the protein CASSLAVRVPQHF.

This chain joins TRBV11-2 and TRBJ2-5; 7 nucleotides align to TRBD1. With the DNA end fitting TRBJ2-7 better, the J assignment may be wrong. The CDR3 runs to 15 residues. Per the germline V gene, CDR1 is SGHAT and CDR2 is FQNNGV. This CDR3 reads CASSYLQGLTYEQYF. Here the CDR3 DNA reads TGTGCCAGCAGCTACTTACAGGGGTTAACCTACGAGCAGTACTTC.

The chain carries TRBV11-2 and TRBJ2-1, with 10 bases matching TRBD2. The CDR3 is 16 amino acids. The J segment lost 8 bases and the V segment lost 1 base, leaving 8 bases of the junction unmatched. CDR1 and CDR2 from the germline V gene are SGHAT and FQNNGV. The CDR3 nucleotides are TGTGCCAGCAGCTTAGTTTGGGCTAGCGGGGGCGATGAGCAGTTCTTC. Amino acid sequence: CASSLVWASGGDEQFF.

This clone was detected once. The rearrangement links TRBV6-6 to TRBJ2-7; 7 bases are a match to TRBD2. This CDR3 has 14 residues. The germline gives CDR1 MNHNY, CDR2 SVGAGI (reference sequence). Losses at the gene ends were 4 bases for V and 2 bases for J; bases not matched to a gene: 5. The CDR3 spells CASSWGGPAYEQYF. In DNA, the CDR3 is TGTGCCAGCAGTTGGGGGGGTCCAGCCTACGAGCAGTACTTC.

This chain connects TRBV6-1 to TRBJ1-6; D ambiguous. Germline CDR1 is MNHNS and CDR2 is SASEGT. Trimming removed 4 bases at V and 2 bases at J, with 18 bases between. The CDR3 runs 18 residues. CDR3 amino acids: CASSVTGLDNPYNSPLHF. The CDR3 DNA sequence: TGTGCCAGCAGTGTTACGGGCCTTGACAACCCCTATAATTCACCCCTCCACTTT.

This clone was observed a single time. This rearrangement joins TRBV9 to TRBJ2-3; D uncertain. The CDR3 consists of 13 residues. CDR1 is SGDLS and CDR2 is YYNGEE in the germline V gene. The germline V and J ends were trimmed by 0 bases and 10 bases, with 12 bases remaining between them. CDR3 bases: TGTGCCAGCAGCGTAGGTAATCGCGTCCCGCAGTATTTT. It yields the protein CASSVGNRVPQYF.

The chain combines TRBV20-1 with TRBJ2-7; D uncertain. The ends were cut back, 3 bases at V and 7 bases at J, with 10 bases in the middle. The CDR3 totals 11 residues. Germline V gene data show CDR1 as DFQATT and CDR2 as SNEGSKA (reference sequence). CDR3 amino acids: CSAREQREQYF. CDR3 DNA: TGCAGTGCTAGGGAACAGAGAGAGCAGTACTTC.

This clone was seen more than once but under ten times. This chain connects TRBV2 to TRBJ2-5, with D unresolved. V lost 3 bases to trimming and J lost 7 bases, with 18 bases between them. Germline CDR1 and CDR2: SNHLY and FYNNEI. The CDR3 spans 15 residues. The CDR3 spells CASSDLRTPDGTQYF. The CDR3 coding sequence is TGTGCCAGCAGTGATTTAAGAACACCCGATGGGACCCAGTACTTC.

This clone was seen more than once but under ten times. The chain combines TRBV7-2 with TRBJ1-5; unclear D gene. Trimming pared 1 base from V and 1 base from J, leaving 11 bases between. Germline loops: CDR1 SGHTA, CDR2 FQGNSA. This CDR3 region has 16 residues. The CDR3 nucleotides read TGTGCCAGCAGCTTAGGCCCAGATGTGAGCAATCAGCCCCAGCATTTT. Translation: CASSLGPDVSNQPQHF. The full variable domain, with the rest looked up from reference TRBV7-2 and TRBJ1-5, is GAGVSQSPSNKVTEKGKDVELRCDPISGHTALYWYRQSLGQGLEFLIYFQGNSAPDKSGLPSDRFSAERTGGSVSTLTIQRTQQEDSAVYLCASSLGPDVSNQPQHFGDGTRLSIL.

This clone was found once. The CDR3 region is CASSLALGVAGENEQFF. The CDR3 coding sequence is TGTGCCAGCAGTTTAGCCTTGGGGGTAGCGGGGGAAAATGAGCAGTTCTTC. The chain employs TRBV27 and TRBJ2-1, with 9 bases lining up with TRBD2. This CDR3 contains 17 residues. Germline V lookup: CDR1 MNHEY, CDR2 SMNVEV (reference sequence). V gave up 2 bases and J gave up 7 bases; unmatched junction bases: 12.

This chain joins TRBV5-6 and TRBJ2-4; no firm D call. V was trimmed by 0 bases and J by 9 bases, leaving 7 bases between them. CDR1 and CDR2 (germline): SGHDT, YYEEEE. This CDR3 has 12 amino acids. The CDR3 spells CASSLESTIQYF. Written as DNA, the CDR3 is TGTGCCAGCAGCTTGGAGTCAACCATTCAGTACTTC.

CDR3 DNA: TGTGCCAGCAGCTTCAGACCACGCTCTGGGGCCAACGTCCTGACTTTC. Translating it yields CASSFRPRSGANVLTF. The rearrangement joins TRBV7-8 to TRBJ2-6; D is unresolved. The V end lost 3 bases, the J end lost 0 bases, and 9 bases lay between the germline ends. The CDR3 runs 16 residues. The germline gives CDR1 SGHVS, CDR2 FQNEAQ.

This chain uses TRBV5-1 with TRBJ2-5; TRBD1 might be the D (5 bases). This CDR3 spans 14 amino acids. The V gene's germline CDR1 is SGHRS and CDR2 YFSETQ. Trimming shortened V by 4 bases and J by 1 base, and 11 bases separated the two germline ends. CDR3 sequence reads: CASSTGRFQETQYF. Here the CDR3 DNA reads TGCGCCAGCAGCACAGGCCGATTCCAAGAGACCCAGTACTTC. The full variable domain, in which reference TRBV5-1 and TRBJ2-5 provide the parts outside the CDR3, is KAGVTQTPRYLIKTRGQQVTLSCSPISGHRSVSWYQQTPGQGLQFLFEYFSETQRNKGNFPGRFSGRQFSNSRSEMNVSTLELGDSALYLCASSTGRFQETQYFGPGTRLLVL.